This T cell receptor (beta chain) derives from a study of preoperative IRX-2 immunotherapy in early breast cancer. Treatment meaning: preoperative locoregional IRX-2 cytokine immunotherapy. Samples came from a phase Ib trial of preoperative locoregional IRX-2 cytokine immunotherapy. Generated by immunoSEQ multiplex PCR, the TCRdb table keeps only in-frame clones and is missing some. The repertoire holds 20,000 to 30,000 clones, about 68% seen once, with less than 8% in the top ten. The germline CDR1 and CDR2 sequences are SGHNT and YENEEA. The V and J ends lost 5 bases and 3 bases, in that order; junction bases with no gene match: 1. The CDR3 has 14 residues.

Source: lymph node tissue, taken after IRX-2 immunotherapy. This receptor was obtained from a human donor with breast cancer. The chain carries TRBV11-3 and TRBJ1-3; 10 bases are shared with TRBD1. DNA for the CDR3: TGTGCCAGCAGCAGGACAGGGGGTGGAAACACCATATATTTT. It codes for CASSRTGGGNTIYF.